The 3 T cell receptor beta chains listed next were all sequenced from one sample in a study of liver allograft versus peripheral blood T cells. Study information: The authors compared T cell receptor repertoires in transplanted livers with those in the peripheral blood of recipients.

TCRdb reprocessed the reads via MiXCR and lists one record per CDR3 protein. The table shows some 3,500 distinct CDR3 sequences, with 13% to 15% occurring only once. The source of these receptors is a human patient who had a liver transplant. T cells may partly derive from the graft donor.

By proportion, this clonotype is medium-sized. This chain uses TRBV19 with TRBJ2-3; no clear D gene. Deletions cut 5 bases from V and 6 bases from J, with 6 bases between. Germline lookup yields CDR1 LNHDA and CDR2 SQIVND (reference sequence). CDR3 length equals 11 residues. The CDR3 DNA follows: TGTGCCAGTAGTCTTCGGGATACGCAGTATTTT. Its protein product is CASSLRDTQYF.

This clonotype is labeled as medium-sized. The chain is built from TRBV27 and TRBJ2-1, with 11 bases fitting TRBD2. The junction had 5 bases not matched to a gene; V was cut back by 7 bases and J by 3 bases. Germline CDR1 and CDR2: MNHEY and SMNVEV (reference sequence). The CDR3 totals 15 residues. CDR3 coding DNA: TGTGCCAGCAAACCCACTAGCGGGGGCTACAATGAGCAGTTCTTC. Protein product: CASKPTSGGYNEQFF.

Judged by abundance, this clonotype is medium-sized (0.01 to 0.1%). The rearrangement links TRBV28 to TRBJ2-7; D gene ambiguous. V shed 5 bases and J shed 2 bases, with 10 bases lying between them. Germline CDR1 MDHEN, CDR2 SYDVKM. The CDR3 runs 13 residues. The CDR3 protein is CASSPTTTYEQYF. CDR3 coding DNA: TGTGCCAGCAGTCCTACTACCACCTACGAGCAGTACTTC. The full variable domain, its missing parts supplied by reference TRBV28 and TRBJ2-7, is DVKVTQSSRYLVKRTGEKVFLECVQDMDHENMFWYRQDPGLGLRLIYFSYDVKMKEKGDIPEGYSVSREKKERFSLILESASTNQTSMYLCASSPTTTYEQYFGPGTRLTVT.